The 9 T cell receptor beta chains below all came from one sample that was sequenced in a study of blood T cell repertoires in COVID-19. Repertoires were generated with immunoSEQ multiplex PCR, while TCRdb's copy carries only in-frame clones and drops some. Of about 130,000 clones in the sample, under 85% were seen once. Sequencing used peripheral blood. These receptors were obtained from a woman aged 55-69 years with acute or convalescent COVID-19.

This clone appeared a few times. V and J are TRBV5-1 and TRBJ1-1, with D possibly being TRBD1 (5 bases). This CDR3 is 13 amino acids long. The V end lost 6 bases, the J end lost 4 bases, and 13 bases lay between the germline ends. The V gene's germline CDR1 is SGHRS and CDR2 YFSETQ. CDR3 sequence reads: CASTRDSLTEAFF. CDR3 nucleotide sequence: TGCGCCAGCACCCGGGACTCACTCACTGAAGCTTTCTTT.

This rearrangement joins TRBV3-1 (or the pseudogene TRBV3-2) to TRBJ2-5; no clear D. The CDR3 contains 13 residues. V lost 2 bases, J lost 5 bases, and 9 bases lay in between. The V gene's germline CDR1 is LGHDT and CDR2 YNNKEL (reference sequence). CDR3 in amino acids: CASSQLTGETQYF. The CDR3 DNA follows: TGTGCCAGCAGCCAACTGACTGGGGAGACCCAGTACTTC.

The count of this clone is one. This chain joins TRBV6-1 and TRBJ2-2; D is possibly TRBD2 (5 bases). Germline loops: CDR1 MNHNS, CDR2 SASEGT. Trimming left V 3 bases short and J 6 bases short, with 11 bases between. This CDR3 is 14 amino acids long. This CDR3 is CASSDGMYAGELFF. The CDR3 DNA follows: TGTGCCAGCAGTGACGGGATGTACGCCGGGGAGCTGTTTTTT.

The rearrangement uses TRBV5-1 and TRBJ2-2; 7 nucleotides line up with TRBD2. The germline V gene encodes CDR1 SGHRS and CDR2 YFSETQ. V shed 6 bases, J shed 6 bases, and the junction held 11 bases outside the gene matches. CDR3 size: 15 residues. CDR3: CASNSDEGRAGELFF. Here the CDR3 DNA reads TGCGCCAGCAACTCTGATGAGGGGAGGGCCGGGGAGCTGTTTTTT.

The chain carries TRBV19 and TRBJ1-2; D not resolved. The germline gives CDR1 LNHDA, CDR2 SQIVND (reference sequence). V was cut by 7 bases and J by 4 bases, with 16 bases left in between. The CDR3 is 14 residues long. CDR3 DNA: TGTGCCAGTACCCCATCGAGCGGACCCTATGGCTACACCTTC. Its translation is CASTPSSGPYGYTF.

There are a few counts of this clone. This chain connects TRBV7-6 to TRBJ2-1; TRBD2 is a possible D gene (6 bases). This CDR3 contains 18 residues. V was cut by 0 bases and J by 4 bases, with 19 bases left in between. Germline V lookup: CDR1 SGHVS, CDR2 FNYEAQ. This chain's CDR3 is CASSLAVNERASYNEQFF. CDR3 nucleotides: TGTGCCAGCAGCTTAGCCGTTAATGAGCGGGCCTCATACAATGAGCAGTTCTTC. Full variable domain (outside the CDR3, taken from reference TRBV7-6 and TRBJ2-1): GAGVSQSPRYKVTKRGQDVALRCDPISGHVSLYWYRQALGQGPEFLTYFNYEAQQDKSGLPNDRFSAERPEGSISTLTIQRTEQRDSAMYRCASSLAVNERASYNEQFFGPGTRLTVL.

V usage is TRBV12-5 and J usage is TRBJ1-1; D not certain. V was cut by 5 bases and J by 1 base, with 11 bases left in between. The CDR3 is 14 residues long. Germline CDR1 reads LGHNT; CDR2 reads FRNRAP. CDR3 loop: CASGLGLTNTEAFF. The CDR3, as DNA: TGTGCTAGTGGTCTCGGACTTACGAACACTGAAGCTTTCTTT.

The V gene is TRBV2, the J gene TRBJ1-1, with D unresolved. Trimming cost V 7 bases and J 1 base, with 13 bases left between them. The germline V gene encodes CDR1 SNHLY and CDR2 FYNNEI. The CDR3 has 14 residues. CDR3 bases: TGTGCCAGCATTCAATCGCGGGGGAACACTGAAGCTTTCTTT. Translated, it gives CASIQSRGNTEAFF.

V gene TRBV19 combines with J gene TRBJ1-2; TRBD1 agrees at 9 bases. The CDR3 has 15 amino acids. Per germline, CDR1 LNHDA and CDR2 SQIVND (reference sequence). The ends lost 5 bases at V and 5 bases at J; junction bases unmatched: 9. The CDR3 sequence: CASSLGQGSAYGYTF. As DNA, the CDR3 is TGTGCCAGTAGTCTCGGACAGGGGTCTGCTTATGGCTACACCTTC.